This TCR beta chain was observed in a study of blood T cell repertoires in COVID-19. Study details: The samples span acute and convalescent COVID-19 from the United States, Italy and Spain. PBMCs, B-cell-depleted T cells, or T cells were the source of the cDNA or gDNA that made up the material.

Per the study methods: Nucleated cell number was recorded as an estimate derived from reference gene primer amplification. Data came from immunoSEQ multiplex PCR; TCRdb stores just in-frame clones and leaves some out. V and J calls and clone size are as listed in that table; D and trimming were resolved from the DNA. The sample contains about 250,000 clones, around 86% of which appear only once. The specimen sequenced was peripheral blood. The sequence was obtained from a woman in her sixties who had recovered from COVID-19.

The CDR3 region has the DNA TGCGCCAGCAGCCTTGGTACAGAAAATACGCAGTATTTT. It yields the protein CASSLGTENTQYF. The chain employs TRBV4-3 and TRBJ2-3; D remains ambiguous. The length of the CDR3 is 13 residues. With 4 bases removed from V and 7 bases from J, the gap between germline ends came to 12 bases. CDR1 and CDR2 from the germline V gene are LGHNA and YSLEER.